Presented here are 19 T cell receptor beta chains from one specimen sequenced in a study of response to subunit inactivated influenza vaccine. TCRdb used MiXCR to reprocess the RT-PCR reads, holding one entry per CDR3 protein. The sample yields approximately 730,000 distinct CDR3 sequences, 14% seen once. Sequencing was performed on PBMCs from blood, taken around two weeks before vaccination. These receptors came from a man between 50 and 59 years old who received an inactivated influenza vaccine.

The CDR3 nucleotides are TGTGCCAGCAGCACGGGACTAGCGGGGGCGGGCACAGATACGCAGTATTTT. Amino acid sequence: CASSTGLAGAGTDTQYF. The V call is TRBV7-2, the J call TRBJ2-3; 14 nucleotides match TRBD2. This CDR3 has 17 residues. V trimming: 5 bases; J trimming: 1 base; junction bases outside the gene matches: 5. The germline V gene encodes CDR1 SGHTA and CDR2 FQGNSA.

This clonotype came up a few times. The rearrangement links TRBV28 to TRBJ2-7; D tentatively fits TRBD1 or TRBD2 (5 bases each). The CDR3 sequence is 14 residues long. With 2 bases removed from V and 6 bases from J, the gap between germline ends came to 14 bases. Germline V gene data show CDR1 as MDHEN and CDR2 as SYDVKM. The CDR3 DNA reads TGTGCCAGCAGTTTAAGGGGACGGTTCGTCGAGCAGTACTTC. Translated: CASSLRGRFVEQYF.

V gene TRBV5-1 combines with J gene TRBJ2-3; a weak D match, TRBD1 (6 bases). From germline, CDR1 is SGHRS and CDR2 YFSETQ. There are 14 residues in the CDR3. V shed 7 bases and J shed 0 bases, with 12 bases lying between them. In nucleotides, the CDR3 is TGCGCCAGCGGGGGCTTTCCTAGCACAGATACGCAGTATTTT. This codes for CASGGFPSTDTQYF.

The chain recombines TRBV6-2 or TRBV6-3 with TRBJ2-6, with 8 positions matching TRBD1. CDR3 length: 20 amino acids. V was pared by 0 bases and J by 0 bases, with 10 bases of the junction left unmatched. Germline CDR1 reads MNHEY; CDR2 reads SVGEGT. The CDR3 nucleotides read TGTGCCAGCAGTTACTCGGTTTTTGGGGACAGGAGCTCTGGGGCCAACGTCCTGACTTTC. Translated: CASSYSVFGDRSSGANVLTF.

This clonotype was recorded a few times. The rearrangement uses TRBV18 and TRBJ2-7; either TRBD1 or TRBD2 may supply D (5 bases each). Between the trimmed V and J ends, which lost 2 bases and 2 bases, there was a span of 10 bases. The CDR3 spans 14 residues. Germline CDR1 and CDR2: KGHSH and LQKENI. The CDR3 bases are TGTGCCAGCTCACCAGGTGGGGGACCCTACGAGCAGTACTTC. Protein sequence: CASSPGGGPYEQYF.

The V and J genes are TRBV20-1 and TRBJ1-2; a weak D match, TRBD1 (6 bases). Germline V gene lookup returns CDR1 DFQATT and CDR2 SNEGSKA (reference sequence). The CDR3 runs 15 residues. V lost 3 bases to trimming and J lost 2 bases, with 16 bases between them. The CDR3 DNA reads TGCAGTGCTAGGGATGGGGGGACAACCAACTATGGCTACACCTTC. Amino acids: CSARDGGTTNYGYTF.

The gene calls are TRBV4-3 and TRBJ1-2; D is perhaps TRBD1 (6 bases). Germline loops: CDR1 LGHNA, CDR2 YSLEER. The length of the CDR3 is 16 residues. Between the trimmed V and J ends, which lost 0 bases and 2 bases, there was a span of 13 bases. The CDR3 sequence is CASSQDGAGANYGYTF. As DNA, the CDR3 is TGCGCCAGCAGCCAAGACGGGGCAGGGGCCAACTATGGCTACACCTTC.

This clonotype was counted a few times. The chain has TRBV7-9 and TRBJ2-7; no clear D. Germline CDR1 and CDR2: SEHNR and FQNEAQ (reference sequence). The CDR3 covers 15 residues. Trimming cost V 3 bases and J 0 bases, with 12 bases left between them. In DNA form, the CDR3 reads TGTGCCAGCAGCTTTGGCACGGCAAGCTCCTACGAGCAGTACTTC. Protein: CASSFGTASSYEQYF.

Here the CDR3 reads CASTPLNLGEQFF. CDR3 sequence (DNA): TGTGCCAGCACACCTTTAAACTTGGGCGAGCAGTTCTTC. The chain uses TRBV6-6 and TRBJ2-1; D not certain. Germline lookup yields CDR1 MNHNY and CDR2 SVGAGI (reference sequence). There are 13 residues in the CDR3. V was shortened by 7 bases and J by 10 bases, with 17 bases between the two germline ends.

This clonotype was found many times. This chain links TRBV20-1 with TRBJ2-1; D is uncertain. The length of the CDR3 is 14 residues. Germline CDR1 and CDR2: DFQATT and SNEGSKA (reference sequence). Trimming shortened V by 0 bases and J by 3 bases, and 9 bases separated the two germline ends. Here the CDR3 reads CSARDSAVYNEQFF. Here the CDR3 DNA reads TGCAGTGCTAGAGATTCGGCAGTCTACAATGAGCAGTTCTTC.

This clonotype was counted only a few times. V and J are TRBV29-1 and TRBJ1-2; the D is unclear. With 2 bases removed from V and 8 bases from J, the gap between germline ends came to 15 bases. Germline assignment: CDR1 SQVTM and CDR2 ANQGSEA. There are 13 residues in the CDR3. The CDR3 bases are TGCAGCGTTGAACCATCAGGTCGGTTGGGCTACACCTTC. As protein: CSVEPSGRLGYTF.

V gene TRBV12-3 or TRBV12-4 combines with J gene TRBJ1-5; 7 bases fit TRBD1. The length of the CDR3 is 16 residues. Trimming at V came to 1 base and at J to 0 bases, leaving 3 bases not matched to a gene. For the CDR3, the DNA is TGTGCCAGCAGTTTAGGGGGGACAGCTAGCAATCAGCCCCAGCATTTT. It encodes CASSLGGTASNQPQHF.

This clonotype was counted between two and nine times. The chain recombines TRBV5-4 with TRBJ2-3, with TRBD1 identical over 10 bases. Per germline, CDR1 SGHNT and CDR2 YYREEE (reference sequence). J lost 5 bases, V lost 4 bases, and 7 bases had no gene match. The CDR3 is made up of 15 amino acids. The CDR3 loop is CASSGGQGKEDTQYF. In nucleotides, the CDR3 is TGTGCCAGCAGCGGGGGACAGGGGAAAGAAGATACGCAGTATTTT.

The CDR3 nucleotides read TGCGCCAGCAGCTTAATGATGAGACGGACTAGCGGCTCATCCTACGAGCAGTACTTC. Its protein product is CASSLMMRRTSGSSYEQYF. The V gene is TRBV5-1, the J gene TRBJ2-7; 10 bases map to TRBD2. This CDR3 is 19 amino acids long. The germline gives CDR1 SGHRS, CDR2 YFSETQ. V gave up 2 bases and J gave up 1 base; unmatched junction bases: 15.

The chain links TRBV12-3 or TRBV12-4 to TRBJ2-1, with 7 positions matching TRBD2. V trimming: 1 base; J trimming: 7 bases; junction bases outside the gene matches: 19. CDR3 length: 19 residues. CDR3 region: CASSLDGFSSSGGENEQFF. As DNA, the CDR3 is TGTGCCAGCAGTTTAGATGGTTTTAGTTCTAGCGGTGGGGAGAATGAGCAGTTCTTC.

The chain couples TRBV28 to TRBJ2-5; 10 nucleotides align to TRBD2. The CDR3 has 15 residues. Looked up from germline, CDR1 is MDHEN and CDR2 is SYDVKM. The trim removed 5 bases at V and 3 bases at J, leaving 6 bases unmatched. The CDR3 reads CASSHWTSGKETQYF. CDR3 coding DNA: TGTGCCAGCAGTCATTGGACTAGCGGAAAAGAGACCCAGTACTTC.

V and J are TRBV4-3 and TRBJ1-6; no reliable D call. CDR3 length equals 15 residues. V was cut by 0 bases and J by 7 bases, with 10 bases left in between. From germline, CDR1 is LGHNA and CDR2 YSLEER. As DNA, the CDR3 is TGCGCCAGCAGCCAAGATGATGGACGGAATTCACCCCTCCACTTT. Translation: CASSQDDGRNSPLHF.

The chain carries TRBV2 and TRBJ2-7; possible D gene TRBD1, 6 bases. This CDR3 spans 13 amino acids. Germline V gene lookup returns CDR1 SNHLY and CDR2 FYNNEI. Trimming removed 6 bases from V and 3 bases from J, with 12 bases in between. CDR3 amino acids: CASSTDRYYEQYF. Here the CDR3 DNA reads TGTGCCAGCAGCACGGACAGATACTACGAGCAGTACTTC.

The rearrangement links TRBV9 to TRBJ2-1, with D possibly being TRBD2 (6 bases). Looked up from germline, CDR1 is SGDLS and CDR2 is YYNGEE. This CDR3 spans 15 amino acids. Trimming stripped 4 bases from V and 4 bases from J, with 15 bases between. CDR3 region: CASSTGNSGYNEQFF. The CDR3 DNA follows: TGTGCCAGCAGCACTGGAAATAGCGGATACAATGAGCAGTTCTTC.